This TCR beta chain was retrieved from a study of T cells in Graves' hyperthyroidism and ophthalmopathy. Whole-study findings and limits: With a median lead of about 6.9 months before onset, the model predicted ophthalmopathy. Ophthalmopathy could be told apart from stable hyperthyroidism with a 13 V-J model.

RNA transcripts yielded amplified TCR beta CDR3 regions. First-round RT-PCR with HTBI primers amplified the TCR CDR3 region. TCRdb ran MiXCR on the multiplex PCR reads and lists one entry per CDR3 protein. The repertoire includes hundreds of thousands of distinct CDR3 sequences, roughly 14% of them detected once, and 4% to 5.5% sits in the top ten. Active moderate-to-severe ophthalmopathy, Clinical Activity Score at least 3, NOSPECS at least 4, under 3 months' duration. The PBMCs were taken from roughly 9.3 ml of fresh peripheral blood. This clonotype was counted ten times or more. Its antigen is unknown. CDR1 LNHDA and CDR2 SQIVND come from the germline V gene (reference sequence). The CDR3 is 15 residues long. The germline V and J ends were trimmed by 5 bases and 1 base, with 12 bases remaining between them.

This rearrangement joins TRBV19 to TRBJ2-4; D ambiguous. The receptor comes from a woman aged 40 to 55 with Graves' ophthalmopathy. The sample comprised blood. CDR3 coding DNA: TGTGCCAGTAGTGCTACTACCTGGGCCAAAAACATTCAGTACTTC. Translated: CASSATTWAKNIQYF.